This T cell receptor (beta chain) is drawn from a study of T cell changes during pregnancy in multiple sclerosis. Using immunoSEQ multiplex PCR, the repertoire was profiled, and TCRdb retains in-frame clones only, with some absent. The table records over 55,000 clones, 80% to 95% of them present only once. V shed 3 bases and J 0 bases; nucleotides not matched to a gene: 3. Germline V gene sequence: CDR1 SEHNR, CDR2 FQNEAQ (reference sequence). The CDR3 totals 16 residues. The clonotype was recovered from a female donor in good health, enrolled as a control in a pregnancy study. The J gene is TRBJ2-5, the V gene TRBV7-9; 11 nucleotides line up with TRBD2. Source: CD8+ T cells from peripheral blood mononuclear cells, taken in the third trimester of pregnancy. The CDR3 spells CASSFQTSGDQETQYF. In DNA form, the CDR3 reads TGTGCCAGCAGCTTCCAGACTAGCGGGGACCAAGAGACCCAGTACTTC.